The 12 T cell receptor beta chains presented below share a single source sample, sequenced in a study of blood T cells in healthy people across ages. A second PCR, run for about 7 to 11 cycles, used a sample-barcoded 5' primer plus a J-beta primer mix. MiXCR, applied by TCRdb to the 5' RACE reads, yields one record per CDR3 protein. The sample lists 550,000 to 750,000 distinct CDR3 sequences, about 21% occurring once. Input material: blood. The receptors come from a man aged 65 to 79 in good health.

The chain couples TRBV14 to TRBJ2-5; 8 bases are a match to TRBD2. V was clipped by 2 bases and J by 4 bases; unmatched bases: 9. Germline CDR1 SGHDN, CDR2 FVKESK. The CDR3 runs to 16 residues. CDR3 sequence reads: CASSQTEAGVRETQYF. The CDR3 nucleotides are TGTGCCAGCAGCCAAACCGAAGCGGGAGTCCGAGAGACCCAGTACTTC.

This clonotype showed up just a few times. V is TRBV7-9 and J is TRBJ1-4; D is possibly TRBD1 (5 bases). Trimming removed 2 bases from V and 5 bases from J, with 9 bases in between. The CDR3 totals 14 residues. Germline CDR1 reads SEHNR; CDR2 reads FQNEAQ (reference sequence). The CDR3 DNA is TGTGCCAGCAGCTTATCCAGGGAGAATGAAAAACTGTTTTTT. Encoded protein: CASSLSRENEKLFF.

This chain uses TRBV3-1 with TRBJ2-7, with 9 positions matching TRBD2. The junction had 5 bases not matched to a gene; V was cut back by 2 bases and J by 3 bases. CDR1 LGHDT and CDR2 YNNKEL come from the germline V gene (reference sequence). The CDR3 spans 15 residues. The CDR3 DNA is TGTGCCAGCAGCCAACTAGCGGGATCCCACTACGAGCAGTACTTC. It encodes CASSQLAGSHYEQYF.

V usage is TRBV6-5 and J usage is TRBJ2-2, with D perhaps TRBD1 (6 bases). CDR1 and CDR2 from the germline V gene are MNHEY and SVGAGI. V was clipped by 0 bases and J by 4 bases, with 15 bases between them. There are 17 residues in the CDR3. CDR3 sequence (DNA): TGTGCCAGCAGTTACTCTCAGGGGTCCTGGGGCACCGGGGAGCTGTTTTTT. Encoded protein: CASSYSQGSWGTGELFF.

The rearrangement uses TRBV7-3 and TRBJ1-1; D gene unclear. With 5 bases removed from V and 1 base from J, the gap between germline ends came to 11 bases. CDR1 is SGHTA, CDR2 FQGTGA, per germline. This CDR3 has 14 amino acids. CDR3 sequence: CASSDQVGNTEAFF. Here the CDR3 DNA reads TGTGCCAGCAGCGACCAAGTTGGGAACACTGAAGCTTTCTTT.

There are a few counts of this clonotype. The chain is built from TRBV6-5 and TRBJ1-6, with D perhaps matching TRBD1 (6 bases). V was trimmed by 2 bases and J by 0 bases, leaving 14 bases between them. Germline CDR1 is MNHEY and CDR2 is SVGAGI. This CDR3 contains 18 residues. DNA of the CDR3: TGTGCCAGCAGTTACGGACCCCAGGGGCGCTCCTATAATTCACCCCTCCACTTT. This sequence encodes CASSYGPQGRSYNSPLHF.

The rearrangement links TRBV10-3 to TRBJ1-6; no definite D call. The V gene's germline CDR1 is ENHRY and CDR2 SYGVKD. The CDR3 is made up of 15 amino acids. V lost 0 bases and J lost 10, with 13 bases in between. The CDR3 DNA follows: TGTGCCATCAGTGAGTCAGGAGGGTCGCAGTCACCCCTCCACTTT. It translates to CAISESGGSQSPLHF.

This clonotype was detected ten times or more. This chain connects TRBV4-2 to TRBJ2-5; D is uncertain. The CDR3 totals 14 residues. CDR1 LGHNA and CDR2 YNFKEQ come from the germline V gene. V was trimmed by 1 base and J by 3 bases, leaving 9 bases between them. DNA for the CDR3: TGTGCCAGCAGCCAAGCGGCTGTGGAAGAGACCCAGTACTTC. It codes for CASSQAAVEETQYF.

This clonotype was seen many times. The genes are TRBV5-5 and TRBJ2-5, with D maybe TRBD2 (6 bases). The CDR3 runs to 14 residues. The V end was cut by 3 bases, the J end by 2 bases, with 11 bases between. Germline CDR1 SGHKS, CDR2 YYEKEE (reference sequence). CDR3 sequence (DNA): TGTGCCAGCAGCTCGATTCTAGCGCAAGAGACCCAGTACTTC. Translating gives CASSSILAQETQYF.

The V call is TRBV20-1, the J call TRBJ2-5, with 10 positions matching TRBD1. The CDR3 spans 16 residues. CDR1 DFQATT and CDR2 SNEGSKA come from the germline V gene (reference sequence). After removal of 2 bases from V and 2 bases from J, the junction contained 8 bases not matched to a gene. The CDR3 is CSARWDRGGRQETQYF. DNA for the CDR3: TGCAGTGCTAGATGGGACAGGGGAGGTCGGCAAGAGACCCAGTACTTC.

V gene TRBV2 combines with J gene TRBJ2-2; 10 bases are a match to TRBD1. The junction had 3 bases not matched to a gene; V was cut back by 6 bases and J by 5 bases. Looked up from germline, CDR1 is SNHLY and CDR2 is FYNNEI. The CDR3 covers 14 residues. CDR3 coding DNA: TGTGCCAGCAGGGACAGGGGGGGAACCGGGGAGCTGTTTTTT. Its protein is CASRDRGGTGELFF. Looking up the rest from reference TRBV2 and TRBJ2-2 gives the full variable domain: EPEVTQTPSHQVTQMGQEVILRCVPISNHLYFYWYRQILGQKVEFLVSFYNNEISEKSEIFDDQFSVERPDGSNFTLKIRSTKLEDSAMYFCASRDRGGTGELFFGEGSRLTVL.

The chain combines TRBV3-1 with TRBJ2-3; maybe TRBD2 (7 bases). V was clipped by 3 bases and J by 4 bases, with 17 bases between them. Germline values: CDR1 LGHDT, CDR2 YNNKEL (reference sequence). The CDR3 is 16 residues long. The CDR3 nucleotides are TGTGCCAGCAGCCATTCCGGGGAGGGGGTCCCAGATACGCAGTATTTT. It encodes CASSHSGEGVPDTQYF.